These 18 T cell receptor beta chains originate from one sample sequenced in a study of T cell responses to AZD1222 COVID-19 vaccine. Measured with immunoSEQ multiplex PCR; TCRdb has only the in-frame clones, and not every one. Seen here are about 96,000 clones, around 89% observed once, and the top ten hold about 2.5%. Material: peripheral blood, obtained on day 0 of AZD1222 vaccination. All receptors come from an adult in good health.

This clone showed up just a few times. This chain connects TRBV3-1 (or the pseudogene TRBV3-2) to TRBJ1-2; D gene uncertain. The CDR3 extends over 13 amino acids. V was pared by 1 base and J by 6 bases, with 9 bases between. In germline, CDR1 is LGHDT, CDR2 YNNKEL (reference sequence). The CDR3 sequence is CASSQALEDGYTF. CDR3 nucleotide sequence: TGTGCCAGCAGCCAAGCCCTCGAGGATGGCTACACCTTC.

This chain links TRBV3-1 (or the pseudogene TRBV3-2) with TRBJ2-1, with D perhaps matching TRBD1 (5 bases). The germline gives CDR1 LGHDT, CDR2 YNNKEL (reference sequence). The CDR3 totals 14 residues. The ends were cut back, 1 base at V and 6 bases at J, with 10 bases in the middle. For the CDR3, the DNA is TGTGCCAGCAGCCAAGTAACAGGTAGCAATGAGCAGTTCTTC. Its protein is CASSQVTGSNEQFF.

The J gene is TRBJ2-7, the V gene TRBV28; no firm D call. The CDR3 sequence is 16 residues long. Germline V gene lookup returns CDR1 MDHEN and CDR2 SYDVKM. V was shortened by 7 bases and J by 3 bases, with 22 bases between the two germline ends. In DNA form, the CDR3 reads TGTGCCAGCACCTTGGACCGGAGCTGGGGATTCTACGAGCAGTACTTC. Translating it yields CASTLDRSWGFYEQYF.

This sequence joins TRBV19 and TRBJ1-1; 7 nucleotides match TRBD1. The trim removed 5 bases at V and 4 bases at J, leaving 13 bases unmatched. The CDR3 runs 16 residues. Germline V gene sequence: CDR1 LNHDA, CDR2 SQIVND (reference sequence). CDR3 nucleotide sequence: TGTGCCAGTAGTGCTCAACTGACAGGGCTAGGCACTGAAGCTTTCTTT. This codes for CASSAQLTGLGTEAFF.

The rearrangement uses TRBV4-1 and TRBJ1-1, with TRBD1 as a possible D gene (6 bases). CDR3 length equals 13 residues. Per the germline V gene, CDR1 is MGHRA and CDR2 is YSYEKL. V lost 3 bases and J 11 bases, leaving 16 bases between the germline ends. CDR3 sequence reads: CASSHQEGGEAFF. The CDR3 coding sequence is TGCGCCAGCAGCCACCAAGAGGGGGGAGAGGCTTTCTTT.

This chain joins TRBV7-2 and TRBJ1-5; tentative D call: TRBD1 (5 bases). V was shortened by 3 bases and J by 2 bases, with 8 bases between the two germline ends. The CDR3 covers 14 residues. Germline assignment: CDR1 SGHTA and CDR2 FQGNSA. Written as DNA, the CDR3 is TGTGCCAGCAGCTTGGGGCTCGGCAATCAGCCCCAGCATTTT. Amino acid sequence: CASSLGLGNQPQHF.

The chain recombines TRBV15 with TRBJ1-2; no definite D call. This CDR3 region has 13 residues. Deletions cut 0 bases from V and 3 bases from J, with 5 bases between. The germline CDR1 and CDR2 sequences are LNHNV and YYDKDF (reference sequence). The CDR3 here is CATSRDRHYGYTF. The CDR3 nucleotides are TGTGCCACCAGCAGAGATAGGCACTATGGCTACACCTTC. Together with reference TRBV15 and TRBJ1-2, the CDR3 gives the full variable domain: DAMVIQNPRYQVTQFGKPVTLSCSQTLNHNVMYWYQQKSSQAPKLLFHYYDKDFNNEADTPDNFQSRRPNTSFCFLDIRSPGLGDTAMYLCATSRDRHYGYTFGSGTRLTVV.

The chain employs TRBV20-1 and TRBJ2-5; D may be TRBD1 (6 bases). V was shortened by 3 bases and J by 4 bases, with 15 bases between the two germline ends. This CDR3 is 14 amino acids long. Germline CDR1 is DFQATT and CDR2 is SNEGSKA (reference sequence). The CDR3 sequence: CSASILGQTETQYF. The CDR3 region has the DNA TGCAGTGCTAGTATACTGGGACAAACAGAGACCCAGTACTTC.

The V gene is TRBV6-5, the J gene TRBJ2-7; 8 bases are shared with TRBD1. This CDR3 is built from 14 residues. Germline V lookup: CDR1 MNHEY, CDR2 SVGAGI. J was trimmed by 4 bases and V by 1 base; bases with no gene match: 3. As DNA, the CDR3 is TGTGCCAGCAGTTACTGGGACAGGACATACGAGCAGTACTTC. It encodes CASSYWDRTYEQYF.

The chain is built from TRBV5-8 and TRBJ1-5; no clear D gene. In germline, CDR1 is SGHTS, CDR2 YDEGEE. Trimming took 1 base from V and 0 from J, leaving 11 bases between them. The CDR3 consists of 16 residues. CDR3 in amino acids: CASSLRDTYSNQPQHF. CDR3 nucleotides: TGTGCCAGCAGCTTGAGAGACACCTATAGCAATCAGCCCCAGCATTTT.

The chain recombines TRBV27 with TRBJ2-7; 7 positions agree with TRBD2. This CDR3 is 14 amino acids long. Trimming at V came to 5 bases and at J to 0 bases, leaving 4 bases not matched to a gene. From germline, CDR1 is MNHEY and CDR2 SMNVEV (reference sequence). The CDR3 DNA sequence: TGTGCCAGCAGTCCCCGCGGGAGCTCCTACGAGCAGTACTTC. Translated, it gives CASSPRGSSYEQYF.

The chain links TRBV29-1 to TRBJ1-2, with 9 bases aligning to TRBD1. From germline, CDR1 is SQVTM and CDR2 ANQGSEA. CDR3 length: 11 amino acids. The V and J ends lost 8 bases and 9 bases, in that order; junction bases with no gene match: 7. In nucleotides, the CDR3 is TGCAGCTCGGGACAGGGTAATAGCTACACCTTC. It yields the protein CSSGQGNSYTF. The whole variable domain, remainder taken from reference TRBV29-1 and TRBJ1-2, is SAVISQKPSRDICQRGTSLTIQCQVDSQVTMMFWYRQQPGQSLTLIATANQGSEATYESGFVIDKFPISRPNLTFSTLTVSNMSPEDSSIYLCSSGQGNSYTFGSGTRLTVV.

This clone is a singleton in its sample. CDR3 DNA sequence: TGTGCCACCAGTGATCCCGGGACTAGCGGTTACAATGAGCAGTTCTTC. Translation gives CATSDPGTSGYNEQFF. This sequence joins TRBV24-1 and TRBJ2-1; 11 bases line up with TRBD2. The V and J ends lost 3 bases and 4 bases, in that order; junction bases with no gene match: 4. In germline, CDR1 is KGHDR, CDR2 SFDVKD. This CDR3 is built from 16 residues.

V and J are TRBV19 and TRBJ2-7; 9 bases fit TRBD1. CDR3 size: 16 residues. CDR1 LNHDA and CDR2 SQIVND come from the germline V gene (reference sequence). V gave up 6 bases and J gave up 1 base; unmatched junction bases: 10. DNA for the CDR3: TGTGCCAGTAGCGATGTCCCGGGACAGGGATCCTACGAGCAGTACTTC. It codes for CASSDVPGQGSYEQYF.

The chain recombines TRBV6-5 with TRBJ1-2, with D perhaps matching TRBD1 (5 bases). CDR1 MNHEY and CDR2 SVGAGI come from the germline V gene. The V and J ends lost 6 bases and 8 bases respectively, with 16 bases between them. The CDR3 length is 13 residues. The CDR3 sequence: CASRIQESQGYTF. The CDR3 nucleotides are TGTGCCAGCAGGATACAGGAGTCTCAAGGCTACACCTTC.

CDR3: CASRAGTSKNIQYF. The CDR3, as DNA: TGCGCCAGCAGAGCGGGGACATCCAAAAACATTCAGTACTTC. The J gene is TRBJ2-4, the V gene TRBV5-1; D may be TRBD2 (7 bases). The V end was cut by 5 bases, the J end by 2 bases, with 11 bases between. Germline V lookup: CDR1 SGHRS, CDR2 YFSETQ. CDR3 length equals 14 residues.

This clone was seen a single time. V is TRBV29-1 and J is TRBJ2-5; 9 nucleotides agree with TRBD1. Germline V gene sequence: CDR1 SQVTM, CDR2 ANQGSEA. With V trimmed by 1 base and J by 7 bases, 4 bases remained unmatched. This CDR3 comprises 13 residues. CDR3 DNA: TGCAGCGTTGAAGCACAGGGGGCCGGGACCCAGTACTTC. Translated: CSVEAQGAGTQYF.

V and J are TRBV28 and TRBJ2-3, with a tentative D call TRBD1 (6 bases). V lost 2 bases and J lost 6, with 12 bases in between. This CDR3 has 14 residues. CDR1 and CDR2 from the germline V gene are MDHEN and SYDVKM. The CDR3: CASSLRGSGDTQYF. CDR3 nucleotide sequence: TGTGCCAGCAGTTTAAGGGGGAGCGGCGATACGCAGTATTTT. The full variable domain, completed using reference TRBV28 and TRBJ2-3, is DVKVTQSSRYLVKRTGEKVFLECVQDMDHENMFWYRQDPGLGLRLIYFSYDVKMKEKGDIPEGYSVSREKKERFSLILESASTNQTSMYLCASSLRGSGDTQYFGPGTRLTVL.